This TCR beta chain was identified during a study of shared clonotypes between healthy human individuals. Whole-study results and caveats: Rarefaction showed that sequencing of sorted subsets was incomplete (despite large depth). All-four-donor shared clonotypes had higher generation probabilities than non-shared clonotypes did.

Trimming pared 3 bases from V and 4 bases from J, leaving 8 bases between. The CDR3 runs to 13 residues. Germline V gives CDR1 MNHEY, CDR2 SMNVEV (reference sequence). As regards this clone: The antigen remains unidentified. The same CDR3 also results from other DNA sequences found in this sample.

Method: immunoSEQ multiplex PCR; TCRdb's copy keeps in-frame clones and lacks some. The top ten clones hold about 1.1% of a sample with some 2.1 million clones, about 95% of them seen once. Naive CD8 cells were CD45RO-negative, positively selected for CCR7, excluding terminally differentiated effector memory CD45RA+ cells. This TCR came from a man younger than 35 in good health. Sequencing input: naive CD8+ T cells sorted from blood. The rearrangement joins TRBV27 to TRBJ2-3, with D unresolved. CDR3 nucleotides: TGTGCCAGCAGTTTCGTAGGTGCAGATACGCAGTATTTT. Translated: CASSFVGADTQYF.